This T cell receptor beta chain came from a study of blood T cell repertoires in COVID-19 (dated by TCRdb to 2018 to 2021). In the study overall: Samples covering the acute and convalescent phases of COVID-19 were provided by collaborators in the United States, Italy and Spain. Nearly every sample came with metadata listing a de-identified subject ID, COVID-19 status, age in years and sex. Samples were obtained from the ongoing ImmuneRACE study (first 160 participants) and from about 1,300 subjects provided by 6 global collaborators. The material from the prospective study consisted of cDNA or gDNA derived from T cells, B-cell-depleted T cells, or PBMCs. Subjects who had been exposed to COVID-19, were actively infected with it, or had recovered from it provided the deeply sampled blood TCRbeta repertoires that made up the dataset. Where available, HLA class I and class II types were taken from metadata supplied by the sample provider and were not determined by assay-based typing. The repertoires were made available in a free public database intended to serve as a resource for research on the immune response to SARS-CoV-2. Summary of the overall study and its limitations: Clinical and demographic metadata were provided uncurated, with the amount varying by source and participant.

TCRbeta CDR3 regions were amplified from genomic DNA by means of the immunoSEQ Assay, a bias-controlled multiplex PCR. In the original analysis: Within the assay, amplification of reference gene primers was used to estimate how many nucleated cells each sample contained. To quantify the absolute abundance of each unique TCRbeta CDR3 rearrangement, sequence reads were collapsed and filtered. For each sample, productive Simpson clonality was calculated as the square root of Simpson's diversity index over productive rearrangements. TCRdb's version of the immuneACCESS table is confined to in-frame rearrangements and falls short of the full clone set. An unresolved V gene accounts for under half of the shortfall where checked; the remainder is of unknown origin. For V, J and clone size, that table is used; D and trimming come from the DNA. The sample yields 200,000 to 250,000 clones; roughly 90% were counted once. Around a tenth of the sample goes to the ten largest clones.

On this clone: What this receptor recognizes is not known. No much larger clone exists at a distance of one base, and base qualities are not known.

CDR1 and CDR2 are read off the germline V gene as SGHNT and YENEEA. The CDR3 numbers 18 residues from cysteine through phenylalanine. Only CDR3 DNA remains: 54 bases, in frame from the first base. Clipping removes 5 bases from V and 0 bases from J, with 9 as the unmatched junction base count. Enrolling through a virtual design, the prospective study's participants ranged in age from roughly 18 to 89 years and lived across roughly 23 United States geographic areas. To assign participants to cohorts, the prospective study relied on clinical history that participants themselves reported in a screening survey and a study questionnaire. Each participant in the prospective study had whole blood, serum and a nasopharyngeal or oropharyngeal swab collected by mobile phlebotomists. Prospective study participants could optionally give additional blood draws and questionnaires over an approximately 2-month period. Before DNA extraction, prospective study blood samples were shipped either frozen or at room temperature.

The chain is encoded by TRBV11-3 joined to TRBJ2-2; TRBD2 aligns with 10 central bases. Sequenced sample: PBMCs or T cells enriched from blood (not recorded which). This clonotype was sampled from a man aged 18-30 years with acute COVID-19. For the CDR3, the sequence is CASSLYVAGGPNTGELFF. DNA sequence: TGTGCCAGCAGCCTCTACGTAGCGGGAGGACCGAACACCGGGGAGCTGTTTTTT.